This T cell receptor beta chain was found in a study of beta chain features in type 1 diabetes. Findings of the study overall: Patients with type 1 diabetes showed fewer VDJ junction insertions and more deletions.

This clone was detected only a few times. Its antigen is not identified. Expressed TCRB transcripts got sequenced, as all isolated RNA was reverse transcribed. Profiling relied on immunoSEQ multiplex PCR, and the TCRdb table lists in-frame clones only, not all of them. The sample shows 600,000 to 650,000 clones, about a sixth of them seen only once. Trimming took off 7 bases at V and 7 bases at J, with 10 bases between the two ends. Germline V gene data show CDR1 as DFQATT and CDR2 as SNEGSKA (reference sequence). The CDR3 extends over 10 amino acids. This clonotype originated in a man aged 18 to 30 in good health. V and J are TRBV20-1 and TRBJ2-5; D is possibly TRBD1 (5 bases). Sequenced sample: naive CD4+ T cells from blood. CDR3 nucleotides: TGCAGTGGGGGCCTCCCGACCCAGTACTTC. It translates to CSGGLPTQYF.